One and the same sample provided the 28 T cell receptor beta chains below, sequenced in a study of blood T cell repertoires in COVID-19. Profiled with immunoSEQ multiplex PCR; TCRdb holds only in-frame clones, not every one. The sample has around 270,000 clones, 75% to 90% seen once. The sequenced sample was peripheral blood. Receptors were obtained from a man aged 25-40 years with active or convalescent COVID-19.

The CDR3, as DNA: TGTGCCAGCGAGGGACAGGGTTTCGCCTACGAGCAGTACTTC. This gives the protein CASEGQGFAYEQYF. This rearrangement joins TRBV21-1 to TRBJ2-7; the table's D gene call, TRBD1, was not cross checked with the DNA. TRBV21-1 is reported as a pseudogene. The CDR3 runs to 14 residues.

The CDR3 protein is CAWSRLAGGKNTGELFF. CDR3 bases: TGTGCCTGGAGTAGATTAGCGGGGGGCAAGAACACCGGGGAGCTGTTTTTT. The V and J genes are TRBV30 and TRBJ2-2; TRBD2 matches at 10 bases. This CDR3 contains 17 residues. Losses at the gene ends were 2 bases for V and 1 base for J; bases not matched to a gene: 7. Germline CDR1 reads GTSNPN; CDR2 reads SVGIG (reference sequence).

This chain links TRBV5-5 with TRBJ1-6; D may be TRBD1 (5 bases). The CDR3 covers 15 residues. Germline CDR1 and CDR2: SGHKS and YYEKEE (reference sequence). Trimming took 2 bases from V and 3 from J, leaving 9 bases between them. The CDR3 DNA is TGTGCCAGCAGCTTATCAGGGAACTATAATTCACCCCTCCACTTT. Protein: CASSLSGNYNSPLHF.

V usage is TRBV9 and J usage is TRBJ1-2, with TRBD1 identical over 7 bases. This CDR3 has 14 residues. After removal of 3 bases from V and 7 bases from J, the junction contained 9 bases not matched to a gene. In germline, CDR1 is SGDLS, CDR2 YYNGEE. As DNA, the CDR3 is TGTGCCAGCAGCGGACAACAGGGGCGGCGTGGCTACACCTTC. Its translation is CASSGQQGRRGYTF.

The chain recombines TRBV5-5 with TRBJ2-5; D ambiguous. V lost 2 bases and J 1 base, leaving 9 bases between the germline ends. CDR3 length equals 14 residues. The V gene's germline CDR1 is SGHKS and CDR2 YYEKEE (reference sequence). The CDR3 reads CASSFYRIQETQYF. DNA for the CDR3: TGTGCCAGCAGCTTCTACAGAATCCAAGAGACCCAGTACTTC.

The CDR3 nucleotides read TGTGCCAGCAGCTCGGCCCGTGCGGACAGCAAACTCCACTTT. Translating gives CASSSARADSKLHF. J is TRBJ1-6 and V is TRBV5-4; tentative D call: TRBD1 (6 bases). The V and J ends lost 3 bases and 16 bases respectively, with 20 bases between them. This CDR3 contains 14 residues. Germline CDR1 SGHNT, CDR2 YYREEE (reference sequence). The whole variable domain, filled in from reference TRBV5-4 and TRBJ1-6, reads ETGVTQSPTHLIKTRGQQVTLRCSSQSGHNTVSWYQQALGQGPQFIFQYYREEENGRGNFPPRFSGLQFPNYSSELNVNALELDDSALYLCASSSARADSKLHFGNGTRLTVT.

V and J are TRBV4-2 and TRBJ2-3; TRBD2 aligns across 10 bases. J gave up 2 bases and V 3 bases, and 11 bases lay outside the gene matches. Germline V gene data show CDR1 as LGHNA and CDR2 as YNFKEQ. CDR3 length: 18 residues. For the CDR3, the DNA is TGTGCCAGCAGCCATCAACCGGGACTAGCGTCCACCACAGATACGCAGTATTTT. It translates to CASSHQPGLASTTDTQYF.

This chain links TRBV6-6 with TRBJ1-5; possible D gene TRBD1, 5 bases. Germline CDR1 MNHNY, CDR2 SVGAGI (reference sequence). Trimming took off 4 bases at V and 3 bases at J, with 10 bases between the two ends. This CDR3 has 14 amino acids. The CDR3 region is CASSLDRNNQPQHF. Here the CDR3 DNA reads TGTGCCAGCAGTTTAGACAGAAACAATCAGCCCCAGCATTTT.

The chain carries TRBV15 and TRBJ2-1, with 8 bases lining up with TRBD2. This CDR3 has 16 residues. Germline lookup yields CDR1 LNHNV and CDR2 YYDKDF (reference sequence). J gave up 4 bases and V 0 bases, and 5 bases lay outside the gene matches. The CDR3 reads CATSREGSGGYNEQFF. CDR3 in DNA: TGTGCCACCAGCAGAGAAGGGAGCGGGGGTTACAATGAGCAGTTCTTC.

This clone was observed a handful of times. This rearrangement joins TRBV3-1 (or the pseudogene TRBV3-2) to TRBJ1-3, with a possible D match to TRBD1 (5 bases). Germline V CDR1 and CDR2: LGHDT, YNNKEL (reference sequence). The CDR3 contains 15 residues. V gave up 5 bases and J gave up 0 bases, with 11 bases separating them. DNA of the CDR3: TGTGCCAGCAGCTCGGGACTGAGCTCTGGAAACACCATATATTTT. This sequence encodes CASSSGLSSGNTIYF.

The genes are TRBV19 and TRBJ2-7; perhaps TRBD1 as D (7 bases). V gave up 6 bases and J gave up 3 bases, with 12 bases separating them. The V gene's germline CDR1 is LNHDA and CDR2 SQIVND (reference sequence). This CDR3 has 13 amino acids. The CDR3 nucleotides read TGTGCCAGTAGGCGGGACAGCCACTACGAGCAGTACTTC. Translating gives CASRRDSHYEQYF.

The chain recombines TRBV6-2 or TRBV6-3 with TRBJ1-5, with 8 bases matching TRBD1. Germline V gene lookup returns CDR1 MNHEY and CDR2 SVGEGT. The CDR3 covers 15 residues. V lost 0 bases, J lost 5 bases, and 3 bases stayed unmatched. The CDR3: CASSYSTGEDQPQHF. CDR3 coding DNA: TGTGCCAGCAGTTACTCGACAGGGGAGGATCAGCCCCAGCATTTT.

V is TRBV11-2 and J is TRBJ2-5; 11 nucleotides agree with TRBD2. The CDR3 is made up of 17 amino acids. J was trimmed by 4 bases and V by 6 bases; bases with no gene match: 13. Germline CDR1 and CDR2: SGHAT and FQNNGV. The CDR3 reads CASRSIRGLAGGETQYF. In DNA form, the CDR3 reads TGTGCCAGCAGATCCATCCGTGGGCTAGCGGGGGGAGAGACCCAGTACTTC. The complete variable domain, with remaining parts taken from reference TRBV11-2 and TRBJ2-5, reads EAGVAQSPRYKIIEKRQSVAFWCNPISGHATLYWYQQILGQGPKLLIQFQNNGVVDDSQLPKDRFSAERLKGVDSTLKIQPAKLEDSAVYLCASRSIRGLAGGETQYFGPGTRLLVL.

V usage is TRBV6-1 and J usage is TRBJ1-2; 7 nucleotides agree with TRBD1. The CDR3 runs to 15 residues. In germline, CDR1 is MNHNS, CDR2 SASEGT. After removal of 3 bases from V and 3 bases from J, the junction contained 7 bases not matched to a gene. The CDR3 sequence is CASSDRDREYYGYTF. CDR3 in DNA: TGTGCCAGCAGTGACCGGGACAGAGAATACTATGGCTACACCTTC.

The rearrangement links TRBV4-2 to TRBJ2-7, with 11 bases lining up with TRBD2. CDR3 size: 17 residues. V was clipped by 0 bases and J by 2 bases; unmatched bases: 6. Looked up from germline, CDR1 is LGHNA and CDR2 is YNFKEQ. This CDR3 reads CASSQETLAGGTYEQYF. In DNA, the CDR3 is TGTGCCAGCAGCCAAGAGACCCTAGCGGGGGGAACCTACGAGCAGTACTTC.

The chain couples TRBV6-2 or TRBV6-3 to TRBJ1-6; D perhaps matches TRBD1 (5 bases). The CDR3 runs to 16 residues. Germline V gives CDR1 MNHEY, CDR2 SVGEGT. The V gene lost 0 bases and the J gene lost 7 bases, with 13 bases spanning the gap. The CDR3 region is CASSYSPYGGNSPLHF. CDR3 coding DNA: TGTGCCAGCAGTTACTCTCCATACGGGGGGAATTCACCCCTCCACTTT.

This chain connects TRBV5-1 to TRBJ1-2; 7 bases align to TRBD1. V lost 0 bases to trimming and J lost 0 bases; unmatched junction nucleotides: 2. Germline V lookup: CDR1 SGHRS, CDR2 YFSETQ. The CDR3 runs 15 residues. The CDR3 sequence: CASSLGQGANYGYTF. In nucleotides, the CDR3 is TGCGCCAGCAGCTTGGGACAGGGTGCTAACTATGGCTACACCTTC. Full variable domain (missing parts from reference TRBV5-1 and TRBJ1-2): KAGVTQTPRYLIKTRGQQVTLSCSPISGHRSVSWYQQTPGQGLQFLFEYFSETQRNKGNFPGRFSGRQFSNSRSEMNVSTLELGDSALYLCASSLGQGANYGYTFGSGTRLTVV.

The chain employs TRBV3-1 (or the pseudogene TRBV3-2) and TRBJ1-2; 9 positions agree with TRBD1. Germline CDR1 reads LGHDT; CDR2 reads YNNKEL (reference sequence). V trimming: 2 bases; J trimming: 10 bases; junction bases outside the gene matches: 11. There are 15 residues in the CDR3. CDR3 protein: CASSQSMGQGNFYTF. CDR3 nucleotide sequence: TGTGCCAGCAGCCAATCTATGGGACAGGGTAATTTCTACACCTTC.

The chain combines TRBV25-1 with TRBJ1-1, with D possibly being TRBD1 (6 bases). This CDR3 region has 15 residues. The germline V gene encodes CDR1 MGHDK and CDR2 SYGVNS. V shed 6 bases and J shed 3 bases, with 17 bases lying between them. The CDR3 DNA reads TGTGCCAGCAGCTATGGGGTTTCAGGGGACACTGAAGCTTTCTTT. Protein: CASSYGVSGDTEAFF.

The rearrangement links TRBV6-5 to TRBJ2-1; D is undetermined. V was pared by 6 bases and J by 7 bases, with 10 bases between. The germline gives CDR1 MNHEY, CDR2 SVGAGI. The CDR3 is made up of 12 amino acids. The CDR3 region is CASRAQWNEQFF. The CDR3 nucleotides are TGTGCCAGCAGGGCACAGTGGAATGAGCAGTTCTTC.

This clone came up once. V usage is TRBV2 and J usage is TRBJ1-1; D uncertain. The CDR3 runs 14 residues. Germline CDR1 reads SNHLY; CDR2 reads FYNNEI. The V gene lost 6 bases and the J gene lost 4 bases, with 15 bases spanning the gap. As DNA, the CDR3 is TGTGCCAGCAGATCGGGTTGGGAGTCCACTGAAGCTTTCTTT. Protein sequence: CASRSGWESTEAFF. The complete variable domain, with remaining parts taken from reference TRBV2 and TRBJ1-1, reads EPEVTQTPSHQVTQMGQEVILRCVPISNHLYFYWYRQILGQKVEFLVSFYNNEISEKSEIFDDQFSVERPDGSNFTLKIRSTKLEDSAMYFCASRSGWESTEAFFGQGTRLTVV.

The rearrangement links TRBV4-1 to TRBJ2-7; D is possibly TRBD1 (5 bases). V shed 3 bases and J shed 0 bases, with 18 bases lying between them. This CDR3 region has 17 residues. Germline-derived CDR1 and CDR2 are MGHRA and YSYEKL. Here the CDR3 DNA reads TGCGCCAGCAGCCAGAGTCTTAATGGGGCACTCTCCTACGAGCAGTACTTC. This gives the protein CASSQSLNGALSYEQYF.

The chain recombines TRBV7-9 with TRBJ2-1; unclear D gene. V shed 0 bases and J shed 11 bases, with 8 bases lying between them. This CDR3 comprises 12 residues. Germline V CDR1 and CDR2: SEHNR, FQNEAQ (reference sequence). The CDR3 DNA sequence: TGTGCCAGCAGCTTAGCCGGTCACCAGCAGTTCTTC. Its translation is CASSLAGHQQFF.

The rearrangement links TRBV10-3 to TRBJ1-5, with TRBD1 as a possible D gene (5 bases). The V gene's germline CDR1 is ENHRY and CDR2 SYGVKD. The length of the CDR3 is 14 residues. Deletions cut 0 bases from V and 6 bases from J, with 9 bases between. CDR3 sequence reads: CAISESQGTQPQHF. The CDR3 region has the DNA TGTGCCATCAGTGAGTCCCAGGGCACTCAGCCCCAGCATTTT.

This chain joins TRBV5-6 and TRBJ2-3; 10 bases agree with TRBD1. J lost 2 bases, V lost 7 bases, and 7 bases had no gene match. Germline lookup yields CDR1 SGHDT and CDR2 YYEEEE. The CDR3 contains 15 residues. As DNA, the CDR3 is TGTGCCAGCGGATCCGGGACAGGGGCCACAGATACGCAGTATTTT. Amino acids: CASGSGTGATDTQYF.

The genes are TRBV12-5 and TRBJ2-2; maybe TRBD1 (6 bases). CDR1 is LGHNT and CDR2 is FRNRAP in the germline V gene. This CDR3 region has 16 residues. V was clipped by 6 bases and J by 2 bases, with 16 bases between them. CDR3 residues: CASGPLRGRNTGELFF. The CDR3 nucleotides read TGTGCTAGTGGGCCCCTCAGGGGACGTAACACCGGGGAGCTGTTTTTT. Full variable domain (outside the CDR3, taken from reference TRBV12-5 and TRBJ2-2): DARVTQTPRHKVTEMGQEVTMRCQPILGHNTVFWYRQTMMQGLELLAYFRNRAPLDDSGMPKDRFSAEMPDATLATLKIQPSEPRDSAVYFCASGPLRGRNTGELFFGEGSRLTVL.

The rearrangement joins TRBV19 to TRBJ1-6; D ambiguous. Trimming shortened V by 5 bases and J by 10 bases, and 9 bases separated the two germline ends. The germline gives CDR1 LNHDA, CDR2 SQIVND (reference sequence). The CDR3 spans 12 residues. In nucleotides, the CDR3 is TGTGCCAGTAGTCCCAGTGAATCACCCCTCCACTTT. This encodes CASSPSESPLHF.

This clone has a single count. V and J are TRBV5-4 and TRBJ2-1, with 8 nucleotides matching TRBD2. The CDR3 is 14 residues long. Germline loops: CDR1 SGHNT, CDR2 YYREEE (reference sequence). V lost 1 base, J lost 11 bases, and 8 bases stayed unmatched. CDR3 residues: CASSLTGGPRKQFF. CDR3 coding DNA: TGTGCCAGCAGCTTGACGGGGGGGCCGAGGAAGCAGTTCTTC.